The next 25 T cell receptor beta chains were all read from a single sample in a study of T cells after yellow fever vaccination. TCRdb reanalysed the 5' RACE reads using MiXCR and keeps one entry per CDR3 protein. The data contain some 240,000 distinct CDR3 sequences, about 3.7% of them seen just once; the ten biggest clones take up around a fifth. Specimen: PBMCs, collected 15 days after the yellow fever booster vaccination. The receptor set was obtained from a man aged 18 to 30 who received the YFV17D yellow fever vaccine.

This clonotype was seen ten or more times. The genes are TRBV7-2 and TRBJ1-6, with D possibly matching TRBD1 (5 bases). The CDR3 covers 15 residues. V was shortened by 1 base and J by 10 bases, with 14 bases between the two germline ends. From germline, CDR1 is SGHTA and CDR2 FQGNSA. The CDR3 is CASSLESGTVSPLHF. The CDR3 DNA is TGTGCCAGCAGCTTAGAGTCCGGGACGGTGTCACCCCTCCACTTT.

This clonotype was recorded at least ten times. J is TRBJ2-1 and V is TRBV6-5; no clear D gene. Looked up from germline, CDR1 is MNHEY and CDR2 is SVGAGI. With 2 bases removed from V and 0 bases from J, the gap between germline ends came to 11 bases. This CDR3 comprises 16 residues. The CDR3 reads CASSYRPYPSYNEQFF. CDR3 sequence (DNA): TGTGCCAGCAGTTACCGGCCGTACCCCTCCTACAATGAGCAGTTCTTC.

This clonotype was seen many times. The chain couples TRBV5-1 to TRBJ1-6, with D tentatively TRBD1 (6 bases). The CDR3 is made up of 16 amino acids. V was trimmed by 4 bases and J by 7 bases, leaving 18 bases between them. Germline assignment: CDR1 SGHRS and CDR2 YFSETQ. CDR3 residues: CASSPEGGLGNSPLHF. CDR3 coding DNA: TGCGCCAGCAGCCCAGAAGGGGGTTTAGGAAATTCACCCCTCCACTTT.

This clonotype occurred many times. The rearrangement joins TRBV24-1 to TRBJ2-1; D is undetermined. The V end lost 5 bases, the J end lost 0 bases, and 13 bases lay between the germline ends. Germline-derived CDR1 and CDR2 are KGHDR and SFDVKD. CDR3 length: 16 residues. Here the CDR3 reads CATSGPGPSSYNEQFF. The CDR3 bases are TGTGCCACCAGTGGTCCAGGCCCGAGCTCCTACAATGAGCAGTTCTTC.

This clonotype has ten or more counts. This chain links TRBV7-9 with TRBJ1-4; tentatively, D is TRBD1 (5 bases). Germline V lookup: CDR1 SEHNR, CDR2 FQNEAQ (reference sequence). The CDR3 is made up of 13 amino acids. Trimming removed 6 bases from V and 8 bases from J, with 13 bases in between. CDR3 in amino acids: CASRSGFGEKLFF. In DNA form, the CDR3 reads TGTGCCAGCAGGTCAGGGTTCGGGGAAAAACTGTTTTTT.

This clonotype occurred a few times. The chain carries TRBV19 and TRBJ2-2; no clear D. The CDR3 sequence is 14 residues long. The V gene's germline CDR1 is LNHDA and CDR2 SQIVND (reference sequence). V was cut by 3 bases and J by 2 bases, with 7 bases left in between. Here the CDR3 reads CASSIGLNTGELFF. The CDR3, as DNA: TGTGCCAGTAGTATTGGGCTAAACACCGGGGAGCTGTTTTTT.

This clonotype was found many times. V and J are TRBV5-1 and TRBJ1-2; a weak D match, TRBD1 (5 bases). Germline V CDR1 and CDR2: SGHRS, YFSETQ. The CDR3 runs to 12 residues. Trimming removed 7 bases at V and 5 bases at J, with 12 bases between. Here the CDR3 DNA reads TGCGCCAGCGTGGGGGATTGGTATGGCTACACCTTC. Amino acid sequence: CASVGDWYGYTF.

This clonotype showed up many times. The genes are TRBV12-3 or TRBV12-4 and TRBJ1-1; TRBD1 agrees at 10 bases. With 3 bases clipped from V and 5 bases from J, the junction kept 3 bases outside the gene matches. This CDR3 comprises 14 residues. The CDR3 DNA is TGTGCCAGCAGTTTGGACAGGGGGTATACTGAAGCTTTCTTT. It yields the protein CASSLDRGYTEAFF.

There are many counts of this clonotype. The rearrangement links TRBV5-6 to TRBJ2-3; 7 positions agree with TRBD2. The CDR3 length is 14 residues. Germline-derived CDR1 and CDR2 are SGHDT and YYEEEE. J gave up 2 bases and V 2 bases, and 2 bases lay outside the gene matches. The CDR3 reads CASSFGTNTDTQYF. CDR3 DNA: TGTGCCAGCAGCTTCGGGACTAACACAGATACGCAGTATTTT.

This clonotype was recorded at least ten times. The chain joins TRBV5-1 to TRBJ2-1; 8 positions agree with TRBD2. V was pared by 0 bases and J by 4 bases, with 9 bases of the junction left unmatched. Germline CDR1 reads SGHRS; CDR2 reads YFSETQ. This CDR3 has 17 amino acids. The CDR3 spells CASSLAVGSGDYNEQFF. CDR3 bases: TGCGCCAGCAGCTTGGCCGTGGGTAGCGGGGATTACAATGAGCAGTTCTTC.

This clonotype was recorded many times. The chain has TRBV7-9 and TRBJ1-6; D is perhaps TRBD1 (5 bases). Germline V CDR1 and CDR2: SEHNR, FQNEAQ (reference sequence). V lost 4 bases, J lost 1 base, and 14 bases lay in between. CDR3 length: 17 amino acids. For the CDR3, the DNA is TGTGCCAGCAGCTGGGATGACAGTCAATCCTATAATTCACCCCTCCACTTT. It yields the protein CASSWDDSQSYNSPLHF.

This clonotype has ten or more counts. This sequence joins TRBV12-3 or TRBV12-4 and TRBJ1-2; 9 nucleotides align to TRBD1. With 0 bases clipped from V and 8 bases from J, the junction kept 7 bases outside the gene matches. CDR3 length equals 15 residues. The CDR3 reads CASSLARTGVSGYTF. The CDR3 DNA reads TGTGCCAGCAGTTTAGCCAGGACAGGGGTCTCCGGCTACACCTTC.

This clonotype has a count of ten or more. The chain has TRBV7-2 and TRBJ2-7; D possibly corresponds to TRBD1 (5 bases). V gave up 5 bases and J gave up 6 bases, with 20 bases separating them. This CDR3 comprises 15 residues. The germline CDR1 and CDR2 sequences are SGHTA and FQGNSA. This CDR3 reads CASSPKSRQGSEQYF. CDR3 coding DNA: TGTGCCAGCAGCCCCAAGTCTCGGCAGGGAAGCGAGCAGTACTTC.

This chain links TRBV6-2 or TRBV6-3 with TRBJ2-7; TRBD1 matches 10 bases. With V trimmed by 0 bases and J by 6 bases, 2 bases remained unmatched. This CDR3 has 14 residues. CDR1 and CDR2 (germline): MNHEY, SVGEGT. The CDR3 region has the DNA TGTGCCAGCAGTTACTCGGGGACAGGGGCCGAGCAGTACTTC. Translation gives CASSYSGTGAEQYF.

This clonotype occurred a few times. The chain recombines TRBV7-2 with TRBJ2-7; D remains ambiguous. The CDR3 is made up of 16 amino acids. V was shortened by 1 base and J by 1 base, with 14 bases between the two germline ends. Germline values: CDR1 SGHTA, CDR2 FQGNSA. The CDR3 DNA sequence: TGTGCCAGCAGCTTAGTCGAGGATTTTGGGTCCTACGAGCAGTACTTC. It codes for CASSLVEDFGSYEQYF.

This clonotype was found many times. This rearrangement joins TRBV7-2 to TRBJ2-1, with 9 bases fitting TRBD2. V lost 2 bases and J lost 7; bases outside the gene matches: 6. CDR3 size: 15 residues. Per the germline V gene, CDR1 is SGHTA and CDR2 is FQGNSA. CDR3: CASSLPAGGRNEQFF. The DNA for the CDR3 is TGTGCCAGCAGCTTACCGGCGGGGGGGCGGAATGAGCAGTTCTTC.

The table lists this clonotype with many counts. CDR3 sequence (DNA): TGTGCCAGCAGTGACAGGGGGCGCGACTATGGCTACACCTTC. This translates into CASSDRGRDYGYTF. The rearrangement joins TRBV6-1 to TRBJ1-2; 8 bases are a match to TRBD1. The germline gives CDR1 MNHNS, CDR2 SASEGT. V lost 3 bases to trimming and J lost 3 bases; unmatched junction nucleotides: 3. CDR3 length: 14 residues.

This clonotype was observed many times. The chain uses TRBV24-1 and TRBJ1-2; D not resolved. The V gene's germline CDR1 is KGHDR and CDR2 SFDVKD. This CDR3 is built from 13 residues. V dropped 2 bases and J dropped 4 bases, with 7 bases sitting between them. The CDR3, as DNA: TGTGCCACCAGTGATTCTAACTCCTATGGCTACACCTTC. This sequence encodes CATSDSNSYGYTF.

Ten or more counts support this clonotype. The CDR3 coding sequence is TGCGCCAGCAGCTGGTCGTCTAAAACCTATGGCTACACCTTC. This encodes CASSWSSKTYGYTF. The V and J genes are TRBV5-1 and TRBJ1-2; D unresolved. Germline V gene lookup returns CDR1 SGHRS and CDR2 YFSETQ. The germline V and J ends were trimmed by 3 bases and 4 bases, with 13 bases remaining between them. The CDR3 is 14 residues long. The full variable domain, rest sourced from reference TRBV5-1 and TRBJ1-2, is KAGVTQTPRYLIKTRGQQVTLSCSPISGHRSVSWYQQTPGQGLQFLFEYFSETQRNKGNFPGRFSGRQFSNSRSEMNVSTLELGDSALYLCASSWSSKTYGYTFGSGTRLTVV.

This chain connects TRBV5-1 to TRBJ1-5; D remains unclear. The CDR3 has 14 residues. Germline V gene lookup returns CDR1 SGHRS and CDR2 YFSETQ. Trimming stripped 1 base from V and 3 bases from J, with 8 bases between. CDR3: CASSLYGDNQPQHF. The CDR3 DNA reads TGCGCCAGCAGCTTGTACGGTGACAATCAGCCCCAGCATTTT.

This clonotype was seen many times. V gene TRBV5-1 combines with J gene TRBJ1-1, with D unresolved. Deletions cut 4 bases from V and 1 base from J, with 11 bases between. Germline V gives CDR1 SGHRS, CDR2 YFSETQ. The CDR3 extends over 14 amino acids. For the CDR3, the DNA is TGCGCCAGCAGCCCCGTTGGGCCGAACACTGAAGCTTTCTTT. Protein: CASSPVGPNTEAFF.

In this sample, this clonotype turned up many times. The rearrangement links TRBV11-2 to TRBJ2-3, with 8 nucleotides matching TRBD1. V gave up 5 bases and J gave up 4 bases; unmatched junction bases: 11. Germline CDR1 and CDR2: SGHAT and FQNNGV. This CDR3 has 16 amino acids. CDR3 nucleotide sequence: TGTGCCAGCAGCCCGGCGGGACAGGTCATGGCAGATACGCAGTATTTT. Its translation: CASSPAGQVMADTQYF.

This clonotype was counted at least ten times. The chain carries TRBV6-2 or TRBV6-3 and TRBJ2-5; the match to TRBD1 covers 8 bases. Germline CDR1 and CDR2: MNHEY and SVGEGT. V shed 4 bases, J shed 3 bases, and the junction held 7 bases outside the gene matches. The CDR3 runs 15 residues. The CDR3 here is CASSFKRTGKETQYF. CDR3 DNA: TGTGCCAGCAGTTTTAAAAGGACAGGGAAAGAGACCCAGTACTTC.

This clonotype was detected once. This may be a read error: a much more frequent sequence differs by one nucleotide. V usage is TRBV4-3 and J usage is TRBJ2-7; D may be TRBD1 (7 bases). The ends were cut back, 1 base at V and 3 bases at J, with 13 bases in the middle. The length of the CDR3 is 15 residues. The germline V gene encodes CDR1 LGHNA and CDR2 YSLEER. The CDR3 sequence: CASSQGRGHCYEQYF. The CDR3 DNA reads as TGCGCCAGCAGCCAAGGGAGGGGGCACTGCTACGAGCAGTACTTC.

This clonotype was recorded many times. The chain joins TRBV5-1 to TRBJ2-3, with no clear D. Trimming took 5 bases from V and 1 from J, leaving 5 bases between them. CDR1 and CDR2 from the germline V gene are SGHRS and YFSETQ. This CDR3 has 12 amino acids. The CDR3 DNA is TGCGCCAGCAGACGAGGCACAGATACGCAGTATTTT. Translating gives CASRRGTDTQYF.